The 25 T cell receptor beta chains below come from one sample, sequenced in a study of neurological immune-mediated disorders. One entry per CDR3 protein results from TCRdb running MiXCR on the 5' RACE reads. Altogether about 90,000 distinct CDR3 sequences are present, approximately 13% being singletons, with the ten largest covering about 5%. Time point in this sample: longitudinal time-point 2. Sequencing was performed on PBMCs. These receptor sequences come from a female donor with HTLV-1-associated myelopathy (HAM/TSP).

This clonotype occurred many times. CDR3: CASSFTVGGYGGYTF. The CDR3 nucleotides are TGTGCCAGCAGCTTCACTGTAGGGGGCTACGGTGGCTACACCTTC. The rearrangement joins TRBV7-9 to TRBJ1-2; TRBD1 matches 7 bases. After removal of 3 bases from V and 7 bases from J, the junction contained 11 bases not matched to a gene. Germline V lookup: CDR1 SEHNR, CDR2 FQNEAQ (reference sequence). The CDR3 length is 15 residues.

The sample holds a few counts of this clonotype. The chain links TRBV9 to TRBJ2-1; D possibly corresponds to TRBD2 (5 bases). V was cut by 4 bases and J by 7 bases, with 18 bases left in between. CDR1 is SGDLS and CDR2 is YYNGEE in the germline V gene. CDR3 size: 15 residues. The CDR3 bases are TGTGCCAGCAGCAGAGGGCTAGGAGGTGGGAATGAGCAGTTCTTC. As protein: CASSRGLGGGNEQFF.

This chain connects TRBV5-1 to TRBJ2-7; D could derive from TRBD1 or TRBD2 (5 bases each). The V end was cut by 4 bases, the J end by 3 bases, with 14 bases between. Germline CDR1 and CDR2: SGHRS and YFSETQ. The CDR3 totals 14 residues. The CDR3 protein is CASSGRDGHYEQYF. The CDR3 nucleotides are TGCGCCAGCAGCGGCCGGGACGGACACTACGAGCAGTACTTC.

This clonotype was detected ten times or more. The rearrangement links TRBV5-6 to TRBJ2-7; D is unclear. The CDR3 is made up of 11 amino acids. Trimming removed 4 bases from V and 4 bases from J, with 6 bases in between. Germline values: CDR1 SGHDT, CDR2 YYEEEE. This chain's CDR3 is CASSVYYEQYF. CDR3 nucleotide sequence: TGTGCCAGCAGCGTATATTACGAGCAGTACTTC. The full variable domain, completed using reference TRBV5-6 and TRBJ2-7, is DAGVTQSPTHLIKTRGQQVTLRCSPKSGHDTVSWYQQALGQGPQFIFQYYEEEERQRGNFPDRFSGHQFPNYSSELNVNALLLGDSALYLCASSVYYEQYFGPGTRLTVT.

The chain is built from TRBV6-5 and TRBJ1-2, with a weak D call TRBD1 (6 bases). The CDR3 has 14 residues. Germline V gene data show CDR1 as MNHEY and CDR2 as SVGAGI. V dropped 2 bases and J dropped 7 bases, with 14 bases sitting between them. The CDR3: CASSYRQVEGGYTF. The CDR3 DNA follows: TGTGCCAGCAGTTACCGACAGGTGGAGGGTGGCTACACCTTC.

This clonotype appeared many times. The J gene is TRBJ2-1, the V gene TRBV5-6; 8 bases map to TRBD2. Germline loops: CDR1 SGHDT, CDR2 YYEEEE. The CDR3 totals 15 residues. Trimming took 4 bases from V and 1 from J; bases not matched to a gene: 4. For the CDR3, the DNA is TGTGCCAGCAGCCAGAGCGGGAGTTCCTACAATGAGCAGTTCTTC. Protein sequence: CASSQSGSSYNEQFF.

This clonotype was seen at least ten times. J is TRBJ2-7 and V is TRBV7-9; 9 nucleotides line up with TRBD1. The CDR3 is 15 amino acids. V was clipped by 4 bases and J by 0 bases; unmatched bases: 4. Germline V lookup: CDR1 SEHNR, CDR2 FQNEAQ (reference sequence). The CDR3 is CASSSQGAFSYEQYF. In DNA, the CDR3 is TGTGCCAGCAGCTCACAGGGGGCCTTCTCCTACGAGCAGTACTTC.

This clonotype has at least ten counts. This chain connects TRBV20-1 to TRBJ2-2; TRBD1 matches at 9 bases. The V segment lost 1 base and the J segment 6 bases; nucleotides outside the gene matches: 6. CDR1 DFQATT and CDR2 SNEGSKA come from the germline V gene (reference sequence). The CDR3 totals 15 residues. The CDR3 sequence: CSARAGTGWAGELFF. In DNA, the CDR3 is TGCAGTGCTAGAGCGGGGACAGGGTGGGCCGGGGAGCTGTTTTTT.

This clonotype was found many times. V and J are TRBV5-1 and TRBJ1-1; the match to TRBD1 covers 10 bases. CDR3 length: 15 amino acids. Germline V gives CDR1 SGHRS, CDR2 YFSETQ. After removal of 3 bases from V and 3 bases from J, the junction contained 5 bases not matched to a gene. For the CDR3, the DNA is TGCGCCAGCAGCTCCGGACAGGGGGGATACACTGAAGCTTTCTTT. This sequence encodes CASSSGQGGYTEAFF.

Of note for this clonotype: This may come from a read error, since a much larger clone is one base off. The chain has TRBV15 and TRBJ1-2; D is undetermined. V was shortened by 8 bases and J by 4 bases, with 11 bases between the two germline ends. From germline, CDR1 is LNHNV and CDR2 YYDKDF (reference sequence). The CDR3 length is 12 residues. The CDR3: CATGKGSYGYTF. Here the CDR3 DNA reads TGTGCCACCGGAAAAGGGAGCTATGGCTACACCTTC.

The chain combines TRBV27 with TRBJ2-7, with 9 bases aligning to TRBD2. V lost 8 bases to trimming and J lost 5 bases; unmatched junction nucleotides: 13. The CDR3 is 15 amino acids. Germline values: CDR1 MNHEY, CDR2 SMNVEV (reference sequence). The CDR3 nucleotides read TGTGCCAGCTCCCCTCGTGCGGGGGGGGTCGACGAGCAGTACTTC. Translated: CASSPRAGGVDEQYF.

This clonotype was recorded at least ten times. V and J are TRBV27 and TRBJ1-4; 10 bases are a match to TRBD1. V shed 7 bases and J 5 bases; nucleotides not matched to a gene: 10. Looked up from germline, CDR1 is MNHEY and CDR2 is SMNVEV (reference sequence). This CDR3 has 16 amino acids. The CDR3 nucleotides read TGTGCCAGCACCACACTCAGGACAGGGGGGAATGAAAAACTGTTTTTT. Its translation: CASTTLRTGGNEKLFF. The complete variable domain, with remaining parts taken from reference TRBV27 and TRBJ1-4, reads EAQVTQNPRYLITVTGKKLTVTCSQNMNHEYMSWYRQDPGLGLRQIYYSMNVEVTDKGDVPEGYKVSRKEKRNFPLILESPSPNQTSLYFCASTTLRTGGNEKLFFGSGTQLSVL.

This clonotype was recorded many times. This chain links TRBV5-1 with TRBJ2-3; 7 nucleotides match TRBD2. V lost 3 bases and J lost 0; bases outside the gene matches: 1. Germline CDR1 is SGHRS and CDR2 is YFSETQ. This CDR3 spans 14 amino acids. CDR3 protein: CASSSGGSTDTQYF. The CDR3 DNA follows: TGCGCCAGCAGCTCGGGGGGAAGCACAGATACGCAGTATTTT.

This clonotype was found many times. The chain joins TRBV20-1 to TRBJ1-2; 7 nucleotides agree with TRBD1. This CDR3 has 15 amino acids. With V trimmed by 5 bases and J by 4 bases, 13 bases remained unmatched. Germline V gives CDR1 DFQATT, CDR2 SNEGSKA (reference sequence). This chain's CDR3 is CSAQGGRGSSYGYTF. DNA for the CDR3: TGCAGTGCTCAGGGGGGCAGGGGATCGAGCTATGGCTACACCTTC.

The chain employs TRBV11-2 and TRBJ1-5; D may be TRBD1 (6 bases). From germline, CDR1 is SGHAT and CDR2 FQNNGV. V was clipped by 2 bases and J by 7 bases, with 12 bases between them. The length of the CDR3 is 14 residues. The CDR3 DNA follows: TGTGCCAGCAGCTTATTATGGGGGCACCAGCCCCAGCATTTT. Protein sequence: CASSLLWGHQPQHF.

Many counts were recorded for this clonotype. The V gene is TRBV12-3 or TRBV12-4, the J gene TRBJ1-5, with a possible D match to TRBD1 (5 bases). V was clipped by 5 bases and J by 4 bases, with 9 bases between them. This CDR3 is 13 amino acids long. The CDR3, as DNA: TGTGCCAGCAGTCCCAGGGAGAATCAGCCCCAGCATTTT. It encodes CASSPRENQPQHF.

Many counts were recorded for this clonotype. This rearrangement joins TRBV27 to TRBJ2-5; tentatively, D is TRBD2 (6 bases). Germline CDR1 is MNHEY and CDR2 is SMNVEV (reference sequence). This CDR3 has 16 amino acids. V shed 0 bases and J shed 0 bases, with 11 bases lying between them. CDR3 amino acids: CASSLSFGGNQETQYF. CDR3 nucleotides: TGTGCCAGCAGTTTATCGTTCGGGGGAAACCAAGAGACCCAGTACTTC.

This clonotype was counted only a few times. The CDR3 is CASSFSATEGDTQYF. In nucleotides, the CDR3 is TGCGCCAGCAGCTTCTCGGCCACAGAGGGCGATACGCAGTATTTT. The chain links TRBV5-1 to TRBJ2-3; TRBD2 is a possible D gene (5 bases). Trimming removed 2 bases from V and 6 bases from J, with 16 bases in between. This CDR3 spans 15 amino acids. Germline V gene data show CDR1 as SGHRS and CDR2 as YFSETQ.

This clonotype was picked up many times. The chain carries TRBV5-1 and TRBJ2-1; 7 bases match TRBD2. This CDR3 is 16 amino acids long. CDR1 SGHRS and CDR2 YFSETQ come from the germline V gene. V lost 0 bases, J lost 0 bases, and 3 bases stayed unmatched. In DNA, the CDR3 is TGCGCCAGCAGCTTGGCTAGCGGTAGCTCCTACAATGAGCAGTTCTTC. Amino acids: CASSLASGSSYNEQFF.

This clonotype was seen ten or more times. The rearrangement joins TRBV5-1 to TRBJ2-3, with D unresolved. The V gene's germline CDR1 is SGHRS and CDR2 YFSETQ. CDR3 length equals 17 residues. V was trimmed by 4 bases and J by 0 bases, leaving 18 bases between them. CDR3 sequence reads: CASSPLALRVSTDTQYF. CDR3 coding DNA: TGCGCCAGCAGCCCACTTGCTCTCAGAGTTAGCACAGATACGCAGTATTTT.

This clonotype was seen many times. In DNA, the CDR3 is TGCAGTGCTAAAGGACTAGCGGGCCCTCCCTACACGGGTACGCAGTATTTT. This translates into CSAKGLAGPPYTGTQYF. The chain is built from TRBV20-1 and TRBJ2-3; 11 nucleotides match TRBD2. Trimming removed 4 bases from V and 8 bases from J; junction bases left unmatched: 17. The CDR3 spans 17 residues. Per the germline V gene, CDR1 is DFQATT and CDR2 is SNEGSKA (reference sequence).

This clonotype was recorded at least ten times. V is TRBV5-1 and J is TRBJ2-7, with D perhaps matching TRBD1 (6 bases). Germline V lookup: CDR1 SGHRS, CDR2 YFSETQ. The germline V and J ends were trimmed by 4 bases and 5 bases, with 19 bases remaining between them. CDR3 size: 15 residues. The CDR3 is CASSSRWTENNEQYF. CDR3 nucleotides: TGCGCCAGCAGCAGTCGATGGACAGAGAATAACGAGCAGTACTTC.

This clonotype was seen a few times. The V call is TRBV30, the J call TRBJ2-7; D may correspond to TRBD1 or TRBD2 (5 bases each). Trimming shortened V by 2 bases and J by 3 bases, and 17 bases separated the two germline ends. CDR3 length: 15 amino acids. The germline CDR1 and CDR2 sequences are GTSNPN and SVGIG (reference sequence). In DNA form, the CDR3 reads TGTGCCTGGAGTCGGGAAGGGACCCCGCTCTACGAGCAGTACTTC. It codes for CAWSREGTPLYEQYF.

This clonotype was seen repeatedly, ten times or more. V and J are TRBV12-3 or TRBV12-4 and TRBJ1-4; D call uncertain. The CDR3 loop spans 13 amino acids. V was trimmed by 3 bases and J by 5 bases, leaving 7 bases between them. DNA of the CDR3: TGTGCCAGCAGTTTCGAGACGAATGAAAAACTGTTTTTT. Its protein is CASSFETNEKLFF.

This clonotype was seen at least ten times. The CDR3 loop reads CASSVGFSYTF. CDR3 sequence (DNA): TGTGCCAGCAGCGTAGGATTTAGCTACACCTTC. The chain links TRBV9 to TRBJ1-2; D unclear. Deletions cut 0 bases from V and 9 bases from J, with 6 bases between. Germline-derived CDR1 and CDR2 are SGDLS and YYNGEE. The CDR3 is 11 residues long.